The 5 T cell receptor beta chains listed next were all sequenced from one sample in a study of blood T cell repertoires in COVID-19. Clones were sequenced by immunoSEQ multiplex PCR, and TCRdb holds only the in-frame ones, with some missing. The table shows 160,000 or so clones, with around nine tenths occurring only once. Sequencing was done on a sample of peripheral blood. The receptors were sampled from a man aged 55 to 70 with active or convalescent COVID-19.

CDR3 protein: CATSRGQNTEAFF. The DNA of the CDR3 is TGTGCCACCAGCAGAGGTCAGAACACTGAAGCTTTCTTT. J is TRBJ1-1 and V is TRBV15; D gene uncertain. Between the trimmed V and J ends, which lost 1 base and 1 base, there was a span of 4 bases. CDR1 LNHNV and CDR2 YYDKDF come from the germline V gene (reference sequence). The CDR3 covers 13 residues.

This chain joins TRBV24-1 and TRBJ2-7, with 7 bases that match TRBD2. The germline V gene encodes CDR1 KGHDR and CDR2 SFDVKD. With V trimmed by 1 base and J by 3 bases, 11 bases remained unmatched. The CDR3 consists of 17 residues. For the CDR3, the DNA is TGTGCCACCAGTGATTTAAGACGTTCGGGGGGAGACTACGAGCAGTACTTC. It codes for CATSDLRRSGGDYEQYF.

In this sample, this clone turned up once. CDR3 sequence (DNA): TGTGCCAGCAGCTGGGACAGGAACACTGAAGCTTTCTTT. Encoded protein: CASSWDRNTEAFF. The genes are TRBV5-4 and TRBJ1-1; 7 bases fit TRBD1. This CDR3 is 13 amino acids long. Losses at the gene ends were 3 bases for V and 1 base for J; bases not matched to a gene: 0. From germline, CDR1 is SGHNT and CDR2 YYREEE (reference sequence).

The V and J genes are TRBV19 and TRBJ2-7, with D perhaps matching TRBD2 (7 bases). The CDR3 contains 15 residues. V was cut by 4 bases and J by 5 bases, with 18 bases left in between. The germline gives CDR1 LNHDA, CDR2 SQIVND (reference sequence). As DNA, the CDR3 is TGTGCCAGTAGTAAGGTCTCCGCGGGGGCCGACGAGCAGTACTTC. Its translation is CASSKVSAGADEQYF.

The chain combines TRBV6-5 with TRBJ2-7; D perhaps matches TRBD1 (5 bases). The V gene's germline CDR1 is MNHEY and CDR2 SVGAGI. The ends were cut back, 0 bases at V and 5 bases at J, with 14 bases in the middle. This CDR3 is 15 amino acids long. The CDR3 spells CASSYSNGAGHEQYF. CDR3 nucleotides: TGTGCCAGCAGTTACTCGAATGGGGCAGGGCACGAGCAGTACTTC.